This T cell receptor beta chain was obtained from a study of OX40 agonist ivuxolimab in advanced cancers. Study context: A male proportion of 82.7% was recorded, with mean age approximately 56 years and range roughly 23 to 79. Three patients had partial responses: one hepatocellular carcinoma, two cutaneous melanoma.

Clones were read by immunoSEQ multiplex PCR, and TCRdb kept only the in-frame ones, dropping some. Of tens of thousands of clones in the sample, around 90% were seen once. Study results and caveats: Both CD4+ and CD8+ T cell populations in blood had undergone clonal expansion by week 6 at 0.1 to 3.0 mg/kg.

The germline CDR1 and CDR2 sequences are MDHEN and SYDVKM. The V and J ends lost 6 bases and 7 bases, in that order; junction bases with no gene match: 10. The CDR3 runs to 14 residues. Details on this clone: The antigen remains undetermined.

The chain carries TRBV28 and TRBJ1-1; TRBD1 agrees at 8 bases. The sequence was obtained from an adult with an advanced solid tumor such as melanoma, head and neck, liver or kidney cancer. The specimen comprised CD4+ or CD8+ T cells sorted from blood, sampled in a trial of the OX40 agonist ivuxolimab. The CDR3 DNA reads TGTGCCAGCAGGGGTGACCAGGGGGCGAATGAAGCTTTCTTT. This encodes CASRGDQGANEAFF.